One sample yielded the 25 T cell receptor beta chains listed below, sequenced in a study of technical replicates of blood from a handful of donors. Clones were sequenced by immunoSEQ multiplex PCR, and TCRdb holds only the in-frame ones, with some missing. The table includes over 50,000 clones, more than 75% detected once. The specimen was PBMCs. Receptors were obtained from a human donor in good health. Some clones in this sample may be carry-over from other donors' samples.

The chain couples TRBV12-5 to TRBJ2-7, with D tentatively TRBD1 (6 bases). The CDR3 sequence is 13 residues long. V lost 3 bases and J lost 3, with 9 bases in between. CDR1 is LGHNT, CDR2 FRNRAP, per germline. For the CDR3, the DNA is TGTGCTAGTGGTTTAGGACAGATCTACGAGCAGTACTTC. Protein product: CASGLGQIYEQYF.

This chain uses TRBV7-6 with TRBJ2-1; TRBD2 agrees at 7 bases. CDR1 SGHVS and CDR2 FNYEAQ come from the germline V gene. J gave up 8 bases and V 5 bases, and 9 bases lay outside the gene matches. This CDR3 is 14 amino acids long. The CDR3 region has the DNA TGTGCCAGCAGCCACCTGCTAGCGGAGTATGAGCAGTTCTTC. This translates into CASSHLLAEYEQFF.

The chain recombines TRBV19 with TRBJ1-2; 9 bases agree with TRBD1. Germline loops: CDR1 LNHDA, CDR2 SQIVND (reference sequence). The V and J ends lost 5 bases and 0 bases, in that order; junction bases with no gene match: 10. CDR3 size: 17 residues. The CDR3 nucleotides read TGTGCCAGTAGTGACCGGGACAGGGTATTATCTAACTATGGCTACACCTTC. This gives the protein CASSDRDRVLSNYGYTF.

This clone was detected a few times. V is TRBV5-1 and J is TRBJ1-4, with TRBD1 as a possible D gene (5 bases). V was trimmed by 0 bases and J by 6 bases, leaving 9 bases between them. CDR1 is SGHRS, CDR2 YFSETQ, per germline. The CDR3 is 14 residues long. The chain's CDR3 is CASSLGGGYEKLFF. The DNA of the CDR3 is TGCGCCAGCAGCTTGGGGGGGGGATATGAAAAACTGTTTTTT.

CDR3 bases: TGTGCCAGCAGCTTAGGGCGGCCAGGGTACAATGAGCAGTTCTTC. Protein: CASSLGRPGYNEQFF. V is TRBV7-7 and J is TRBJ2-1; tentative D call: TRBD1 (5 bases). This CDR3 has 15 residues. V dropped 1 base and J dropped 4 bases, with 11 bases sitting between them. CDR1 and CDR2 from the germline V gene are SSHAT and FNYEAQ (reference sequence).

This chain joins TRBV9 and TRBJ1-1; 8 bases are shared with TRBD1. The CDR3 is 14 amino acids. Per germline, CDR1 SGDLS and CDR2 YYNGEE. The J segment lost 4 bases and the V segment lost 2 bases, leaving 4 bases of the junction unmatched. Written as DNA, the CDR3 is TGTGCCAGCAGCGTTGGACAGGGAGGCACTGAAGCTTTCTTT. Translation gives CASSVGQGGTEAFF. Based on the CDR3 plus reference TRBV9 and TRBJ1-1, the full variable domain is DSGVTQTPKHLITATGQRVTLRCSPRSGDLSVYWYQQSLDQGLQFLIQYYNGEERAKGNILERFSAQQFPDLHSELNLSSLELGDSALYFCASSVGQGGTEAFFGQGTRLTVV.

The chain combines TRBV9 with TRBJ2-7, with D unclear. This CDR3 region has 15 residues. Germline lookup yields CDR1 SGDLS and CDR2 YYNGEE. Deletions cut 0 bases from V and 2 bases from J, with 12 bases between. The CDR3 nucleotides are TGTGCCAGCAGCGTAGGAGGTCTCCTAACCTACGAGCAGTACTTC. It codes for CASSVGGLLTYEQYF.

The rearrangement links TRBV7-9 to TRBJ2-7, with 13 positions matching TRBD2. The CDR3 consists of 18 residues. The V gene end was trimmed by 5 bases and the J gene end by 3 bases; junction bases not matched to a gene: 13. Per the germline V gene, CDR1 is SEHNR and CDR2 is FQNEAQ (reference sequence). The CDR3 bases are TGTGCCAGCAGCACAGCATCACTAGCGGGAGGGCCGAACTACGAGCAGTACTTC. This sequence encodes CASSTASLAGGPNYEQYF.

This clone was counted a few times. V usage is TRBV4-3 and J usage is TRBJ1-1, with TRBD1 as a possible D gene (5 bases). CDR1 and CDR2 from the germline V gene are LGHNA and YSLEER. The CDR3 sequence is 15 residues long. The V end was cut by 1 base, the J end by 4 bases, with 13 bases between. The chain's CDR3 is CASSQARGGLTEAFF. CDR3 nucleotide sequence: TGCGCCAGCAGCCAAGCCCGGGGGGGTCTCACTGAAGCTTTCTTT.

The chain combines TRBV5-8 with TRBJ2-7, with no clear D. Germline CDR1 SGHTS, CDR2 YDEGEE. The V and J ends lost 6 bases and 7 bases respectively, with 11 bases between them. The CDR3 is made up of 11 amino acids. The CDR3 DNA sequence: TGTGCCAGCAAGAGTTACGCGGAGCAGTACTTC. Translating gives CASKSYAEQYF. Combining the CDR3 with reference TRBV5-8 and TRBJ2-7 gives the whole variable domain EAGVTQSPTHLIKTRGQQATLRCSPISGHTSVYWYQQALGLGLQFLLWYDEGEERNRGNFPPRFSGRQFPNYSSELNVNALELEDSALYLCASKSYAEQYFGPGTRLTVT.

The gene calls are TRBV4-3 and TRBJ2-1, with D tentatively TRBD1 (5 bases). Germline lookup yields CDR1 LGHNA and CDR2 YSLEER. The CDR3 spans 16 residues. The germline V and J ends were trimmed by 0 bases and 0 bases, with 9 bases remaining between them. The CDR3 region is CASSQDRASSYNEQFF. The CDR3 bases are TGCGCCAGCAGCCAAGACAGGGCGAGCTCCTACAATGAGCAGTTCTTC.

The genes are TRBV2 and TRBJ2-5; 11 nucleotides match TRBD1. J was trimmed by 3 bases and V by 6 bases; bases with no gene match: 3. This CDR3 spans 14 amino acids. Germline V lookup: CDR1 SNHLY, CDR2 FYNNEI. As DNA, the CDR3 is TGTGCCAGCAGCTGGACAGGGGGCAAAGAGACCCAGTACTTC. Its protein product is CASSWTGGKETQYF.

This clone has only a few counts. CDR3 protein: CASSYTGGLNTEAFF. The DNA for the CDR3 is TGTGCCAGCAGTTACACGGGGGGACTGAACACTGAAGCTTTCTTT. The V gene is TRBV6-5, the J gene TRBJ1-1; D is possibly TRBD1 (5 bases). Germline assignment: CDR1 MNHEY and CDR2 SVGAGI. The germline V and J ends were trimmed by 2 bases and 0 bases, with 10 bases remaining between them. CDR3 length: 15 amino acids.

V and J are TRBV6-6 and TRBJ1-5; 7 nucleotides match TRBD1. The CDR3 has 16 amino acids. J was trimmed by 4 bases and V by 7 bases; bases with no gene match: 13. Looked up from germline, CDR1 is MNHNY and CDR2 is SVGAGI (reference sequence). CDR3 nucleotide sequence: TGTGCCAGCATTCGTAACCTACAGGGGATGAATCAGCCCCAGCATTTT. It is translated as CASIRNLQGMNQPQHF.

This sequence joins TRBV27 and TRBJ2-7, with a tentative D call TRBD2 (7 bases). The CDR3 extends over 17 amino acids. CDR1 MNHEY and CDR2 SMNVEV come from the germline V gene (reference sequence). Deletions cut 2 bases from V and 3 bases from J, with 20 bases between. For the CDR3, the DNA is TGTGCCAGCAGTTTACTCCTTAAAGGGGGGGTCATCTACGAGCAGTACTTC. Encoded protein: CASSLLLKGGVIYEQYF.

CDR3 in amino acids: CASSSGRAGLETQYF. CDR3 in DNA: TGTGCCAGCAGTTCAGGGAGGGCAGGGCTAGAGACCCAGTACTTC. V gene TRBV7-2 combines with J gene TRBJ2-5; 7 positions match TRBD2. The CDR3 runs 15 residues. V was pared by 6 bases and J by 4 bases, with 11 bases of the junction left unmatched. CDR1 SGHTA and CDR2 FQGNSA come from the germline V gene.

CDR3 nucleotides: TGTGCTAGTGGTTTCTCAGGGGCCGGGGCCCAGTACTTC. Translated: CASGFSGAGAQYF. V gene TRBV12-5 combines with J gene TRBJ2-5, with D tentatively TRBD1 (6 bases). The V end lost 3 bases, the J end lost 9 bases, and 14 bases lay between the germline ends. This CDR3 region has 13 residues. CDR1 and CDR2 (germline): LGHNT, FRNRAP.

The chain recombines TRBV25-1 with TRBJ2-2, with D hard to call. This CDR3 is built from 12 residues. Germline CDR1 MGHDK, CDR2 SYGVNS. Trimming pared 8 bases from V and 4 bases from J, leaving 8 bases between. The CDR3 spells CASSPSTGELFF. CDR3 bases: TGTGCCAGCTCTCCCTCCACCGGGGAGCTGTTTTTT.

This chain connects TRBV6-1 to TRBJ2-6; maybe TRBD2 (6 bases). CDR1 is MNHNS, CDR2 SASEGT, per germline. The CDR3 has 17 residues. V was shortened by 3 bases and J by 4 bases, with 16 bases between the two germline ends. Here the CDR3 reads CASSDMRGAGGANVLTF. CDR3 bases: TGTGCCAGCAGTGACATGCGGGGTGCGGGAGGGGCCAACGTCCTGACTTTC.

This chain connects TRBV6-6 to TRBJ2-7; D is possibly TRBD2 (6 bases). This CDR3 spans 14 amino acids. Looked up from germline, CDR1 is MNHNY and CDR2 is SVGAGI (reference sequence). V lost 9 bases and J lost 6, with 21 bases in between. The CDR3 nucleotides are TGTGCCAGTTCCTCTGGGGACTGGTTAATCGAGCAGTACTTC. Translation: CASSSGDWLIEQYF.

The chain combines TRBV5-6 with TRBJ2-3, with 11 bases aligning to TRBD2. J was trimmed by 5 bases and V by 3 bases; bases with no gene match: 5. This CDR3 spans 15 amino acids. Germline V gene data show CDR1 as SGHDT and CDR2 as YYEEEE. This CDR3 reads CASSSMTSGKDTQYF. As DNA, the CDR3 is TGTGCCAGCAGCTCGATGACTAGCGGGAAAGATACGCAGTATTTT.

The chain links TRBV7-9 to TRBJ2-7, with 8 positions matching TRBD1. Germline assignment: CDR1 SEHNR and CDR2 FQNEAQ (reference sequence). The CDR3 contains 16 residues. V dropped 3 bases and J dropped 4; count of bases not matched to a gene: 11. The DNA of the CDR3 is TGTGCCAGCAGCTTGGATCGACAGGGGCGTTTTTACGAGCAGTACTTC. Protein sequence: CASSLDRQGRFYEQYF.

V and J are TRBV7-9 and TRBJ2-7; D is unclear. Germline V gene lookup returns CDR1 SEHNR and CDR2 FQNEAQ (reference sequence). CDR3 size: 13 residues. The V and J ends lost 5 bases and 0 bases respectively, with 8 bases between them. The CDR3, as DNA: TGTGCCAGCAGCCGGAGTAACTCCTACGAGCAGTACTTC. It specifies CASSRSNSYEQYF.

This clone was counted once. The rearrangement joins TRBV19 to TRBJ1-6; D gene unclear. V dropped 7 bases and J dropped 7 bases, with 11 bases sitting between them. Germline V gives CDR1 LNHDA, CDR2 SQIVND (reference sequence). This CDR3 comprises 13 residues. Here the CDR3 DNA reads TGTGCCAGTACCGCTGCGGCGAATTCACCCCTCCACTTT. Translated: CASTAAANSPLHF.

V is TRBV4-2 and J is TRBJ2-3; TRBD2 agrees at 12 bases. Trimming removed 3 bases from V and 3 bases from J; junction bases left unmatched: 7. This CDR3 contains 17 residues. Per the germline V gene, CDR1 is LGHNA and CDR2 is YNFKEQ. DNA for the CDR3: TGTGCCAGCAGCCAGTCTAGCGGGAGGGCCTCTACAGATACGCAGTATTTT. Residues: CASSQSSGRASTDTQYF.